The rows below give T cell receptor beta chains drawn from one sample of a study of patients and donors after allogeneic stem cell transplantation. TCRdb re-analysed the RT-PCR reads in MiXCR, keeping a single row per CDR3 protein. Altogether about a million distinct CDR3 sequences are present, 15% to 20% being singletons, with the ten largest covering about 6%. Material: blood, either unsorted or a sorted T cell fraction (not recorded which). The receptors derive from a human donor who was either an allogeneic HSCT recipient or a stem cell or donor lymphocyte infusion donor (not recorded which). It is not recorded whose cells these are; they may come from a transplant donor. Both conserved end residues are part of each CDR3. The D gene is left open where the match is weak. Clone size is not always given. Where it is, it says once, few, many or a class for expanded clones.

D	J	V	size	DNA	CDR3
.	TRBJ2-2	TRBV9	many	TGTGCCAGCAGCCCCTCGACACGGAACACCGGGGAGCTGTTTTTT	CASSPSTRNTGELFF
TRBD2	TRBJ2-2	TRBV20-1	few	TGCAGTGCTAGAGATCTGGATAGCGGGAGGACAAACACCGGGGAGCTGTTTTTT	CSARDLDSGRTNTGELFF
.	TRBJ2-7	TRBV4-2	.	TGTGCCAGCAGCCAAGATATACCCTCCTACGAGCAGTACTTC	CASSQDIPSYEQYF
.	TRBJ1-2	TRBV27	many	TGTGCCAGCAAGCCGGGATGGGGGGACTATGGCTACACCTTC	CASKPGWGDYGYTF
.	TRBJ2-3	TRBV5-1	.	TGCGCCAGCAGCTCCTCCCAACTGAGCGGGGACATCACAGATACGCAGTATTTT	CASSSSQLSGDITDTQYF
.	TRBJ1-1	TRBV9	few	TGTGCCAGCAGCGTAGGCGGGGGTAGCGTGGCTTTCTTT	CASSVGGGSVAFF
TRBD1	TRBJ2-2	TRBV10-3	.	TGTGCCATCAGTGAGATCCGGGACAGGATCACCGGGGAGCTGTTTTTT	CAISEIRDRITGELFF
.	TRBJ1-3	TRBV29-1	many	TGCAGCGTTGAAGCCCGCCGGGGCTCTGGAAACACCATATATTTT	CSVEARRGSGNTIYF
TRBD1	TRBJ1-2	TRBV7-2	many	TGTGCCAGCAGCGTGGGACAGGGGGCTGAAGGCTACACCTTC	CASSVGQGAEGYTF
.	TRBJ1-1	TRBV12-3/TRBV12-4	many	TGTGCCAGCAGCCACCGGAGGGGGGGACTGAACACTGAAGCTTTCTTT	CASSHRRGGLNTEAFF
TRBD1	TRBJ2-7	TRBV4-3	few	TGCGCCAGCAGCCAAGGACAGGGGGGAACCTACGAGCAGTACTTC	CASSQGQGGTYEQYF
.	TRBJ2-4	TRBV2	.	TGTGCCAGCAGTGCCACAGCCGTCAAAAACATTCAGTACTTC	CASSATAVKNIQYF
TRBD1	TRBJ1-2	TRBV15	.	TGTGCCACCAGCAGACCCCCAGGGGGGAACAACTATGGCTACACCTTC	CATSRPPGGNNYGYTF
.	TRBJ1-2	TRBV4-3	.	TGCGCCAGCAGCCAAGATAGGCCAGGGGATGCATATGGCTACACCTTC	CASSQDRPGDAYGYTF
TRBD1	TRBJ1-2	TRBV7-9	.	TGTGCCAGCAGCTCGGGACAGCGGGACTATGGCTACACCTTC	CASSSGQRDYGYTF
TRBD2	TRBJ2-7	TRBV20-1	few	TGCAGTGCTAGCTCTGCGGGAGACGAGCAGTACTTC	CSASSAGDEQYF
.	TRBJ2-7	TRBV6-2/TRBV6-3	few	TGTGCCAGCAGTTACTCCCCCGGCAGGGATTACGAGCAGTACTTC	CASSYSPGRDYEQYF
.	TRBJ2-3	TRBV20-1	few	TGCAGTGCTAGCGGGGGAGGCACAGATACGCAGTATTTT	CSASGGGTDTQYF
.	TRBJ2-5	TRBV12-3/TRBV12-4	few	TGTGCCAGCAGTCCATCCGGGCCGGAGGCCCAAGAGACCCAGTACTTC	CASSPSGPEAQETQYF
TRBD2	TRBJ2-3	TRBV12-3/TRBV12-4	few	TGTGCCAGCAGTTCGGGACTAGAGTCAGATACGCAGTATTTT	CASSSGLESDTQYF
.	TRBJ2-1	TRBV4-3	few	TGCGCCAGCAGCCAAGAATGGGGGGCCGGGTATGAGCAGTTCTTC	CASSQEWGAGYEQFF
.	TRBJ1-5	TRBV27	.	TGTGCCAGCAGTTTATCTGTCAGTCAGCCCCAGCATTTT	CASSLSVSQPQHF
.	TRBJ2-2	TRBV7-7	few	TGTGCCAGCAGCGGCGGACTCGACAGTGGTACCGGGGAGCTGTTTTTT	CASSGGLDSGTGELFF
.	TRBJ2-7	TRBV5-1	few	TGCGCCAGCAGCTTGGACCCCCAAAAATACGAGCAGTACTTC	CASSLDPQKYEQYF